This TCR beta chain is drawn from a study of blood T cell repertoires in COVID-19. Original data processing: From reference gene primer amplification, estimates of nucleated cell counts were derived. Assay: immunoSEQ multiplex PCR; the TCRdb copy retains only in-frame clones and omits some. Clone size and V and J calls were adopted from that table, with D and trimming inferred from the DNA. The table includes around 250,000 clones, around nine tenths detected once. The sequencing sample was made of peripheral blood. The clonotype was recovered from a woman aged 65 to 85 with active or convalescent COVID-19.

The CDR3 sequence is CASSTGHYETQYF. The CDR3 region has the DNA TGTGCCAGCAGCACGGGACATTACGAGACCCAGTACTTC. V and J are TRBV6-2 or TRBV6-3 and TRBJ2-5; D possibly corresponds to TRBD1 (6 bases). V was clipped by 6 bases and J by 5 bases, with 13 bases between them. CDR1 is MNHEY, CDR2 SVGEGT, per germline. CDR3 size: 13 residues.